The clone carrying this T cell receptor beta chain has only a few counts. The antigen is not known. This sample was included in a study of T cell repertoires in cytomegalovirus infection. Study details: HLA-B-restricted CMV epitopes that are well studied were used alongside recently identified HLA-C-restricted ones. Through public TCR beta signatures, both CMV infection and matching HLA type were indicated.

TCRdb passed the reads through MiXCR, listing each CDR3 protein once. The sample records roughly 78,000 distinct CDR3 sequences, about 37% being singletons. The germline V gene has CDR1 MNHEY and CDR2 SVGEGT. The length of the CDR3 is 14 residues. V lost 5 bases, J lost 6 bases, and 14 bases lay in between. Study-wide results and caveats: The response measured ex vivo was dominated by TCR beta clonotypes (HLA-C-restricted and CMV-specific). CMV carriers having the relevant HLA were flagged by cumulative public TCR beta family frequency.

V gene TRBV6-2 or TRBV6-3 combines with J gene TRBJ2-1; D is ambiguous. This TCR came from a human donor in good health (CMV status not recorded). Some clones in this sample may be carry-over from other donors' samples. This sample comprised CD8+ T cells from cultured PBMCs, obtained from culture after CMV antigen stimulation. CDR3 sequence reads: CASSINGPFNEQFF. CDR3 DNA sequence: TGTGCCAGCAGTATAAATGGACCGTTCAATGAGCAGTTCTTC.